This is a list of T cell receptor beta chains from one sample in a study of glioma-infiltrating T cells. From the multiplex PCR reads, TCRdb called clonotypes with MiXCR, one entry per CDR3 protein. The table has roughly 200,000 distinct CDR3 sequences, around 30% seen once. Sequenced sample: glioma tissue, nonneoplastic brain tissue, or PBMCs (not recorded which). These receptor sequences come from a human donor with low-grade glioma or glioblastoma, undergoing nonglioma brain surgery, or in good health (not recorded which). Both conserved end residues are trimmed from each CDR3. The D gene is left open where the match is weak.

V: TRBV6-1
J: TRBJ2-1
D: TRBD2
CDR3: ASSYLRTSGSNEQF

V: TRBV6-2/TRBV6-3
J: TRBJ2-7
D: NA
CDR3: ASSYSGYYEQY

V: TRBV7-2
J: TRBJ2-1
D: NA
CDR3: ASSLGAENEQF

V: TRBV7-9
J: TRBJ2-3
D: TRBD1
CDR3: ASSAPSQGADTQY

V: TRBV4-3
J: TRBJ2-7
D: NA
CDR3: ASSQDRVSGPYEQY

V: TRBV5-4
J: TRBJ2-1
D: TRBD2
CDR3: ASSSSVLAGGNEQF

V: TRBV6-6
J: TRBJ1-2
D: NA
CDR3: ASSYALSYGYT

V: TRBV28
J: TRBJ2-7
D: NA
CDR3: ASSLSVDREDYEQY

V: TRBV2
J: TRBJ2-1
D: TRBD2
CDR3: ASSKPTSGRASEQF

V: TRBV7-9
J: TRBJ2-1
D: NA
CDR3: ASSLDAYNEQF

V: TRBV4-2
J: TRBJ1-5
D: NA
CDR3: ASSPGGAEGQPQH

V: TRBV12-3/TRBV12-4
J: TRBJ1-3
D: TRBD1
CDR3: ASSQQGRFGNTIY

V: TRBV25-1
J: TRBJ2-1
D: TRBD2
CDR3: ASSESGTSGVPNNEQF

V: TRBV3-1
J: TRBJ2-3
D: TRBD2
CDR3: ASSQATSGSDTQY

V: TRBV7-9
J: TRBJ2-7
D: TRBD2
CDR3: ASSLGTSSYEQY

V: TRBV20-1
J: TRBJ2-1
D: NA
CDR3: SASSGNPPYNEQF

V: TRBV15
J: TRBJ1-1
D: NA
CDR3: ATSRDLRVTEAF

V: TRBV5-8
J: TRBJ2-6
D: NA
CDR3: ASRPTGANVLT

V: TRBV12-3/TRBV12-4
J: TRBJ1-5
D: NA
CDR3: ASRARSTGISDQPQH

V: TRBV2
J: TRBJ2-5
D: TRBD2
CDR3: ASSQGLARFETQY

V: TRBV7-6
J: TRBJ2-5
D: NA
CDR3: ASSSPQTQY

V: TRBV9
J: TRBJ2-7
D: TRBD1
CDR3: ASSRQGEGKVHEQY

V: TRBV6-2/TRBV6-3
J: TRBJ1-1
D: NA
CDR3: ASSQDSINTEAL

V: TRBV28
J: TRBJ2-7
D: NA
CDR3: ASTPGEAYEQY

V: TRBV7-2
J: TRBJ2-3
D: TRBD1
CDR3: ASSPDGTGVTDTQY

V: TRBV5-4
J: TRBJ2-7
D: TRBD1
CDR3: AIRDRGSYEQY

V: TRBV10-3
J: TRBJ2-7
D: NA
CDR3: AIMRGQASYEQY

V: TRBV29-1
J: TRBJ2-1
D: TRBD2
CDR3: SVEVASGRFFEQS

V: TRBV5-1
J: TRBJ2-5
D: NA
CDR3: ASTHRPSTGTQETQY

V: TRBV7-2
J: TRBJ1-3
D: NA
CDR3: ASSLHGTAGNTIY

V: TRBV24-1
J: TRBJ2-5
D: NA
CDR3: ATSDTGETEY

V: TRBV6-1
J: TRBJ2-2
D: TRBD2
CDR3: ASSRRLAATIGELF

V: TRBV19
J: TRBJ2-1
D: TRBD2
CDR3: ASSTGELAGGYNEQF

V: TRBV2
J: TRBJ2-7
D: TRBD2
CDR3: ASTSGSCEQY

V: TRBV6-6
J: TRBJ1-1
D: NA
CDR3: ASSYGGNTEAF

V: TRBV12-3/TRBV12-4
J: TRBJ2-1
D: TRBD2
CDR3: ASSPTSGSNNEQF

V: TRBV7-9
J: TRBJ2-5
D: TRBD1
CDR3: ASSPRTGETQY

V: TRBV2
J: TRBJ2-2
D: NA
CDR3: ASTIYTGELF

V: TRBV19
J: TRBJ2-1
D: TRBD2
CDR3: ASSPMGGGEQF

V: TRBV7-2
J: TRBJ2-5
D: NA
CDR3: ASSLSAVGRLETQY

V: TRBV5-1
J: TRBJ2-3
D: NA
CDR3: ASSGDTPTDTQY

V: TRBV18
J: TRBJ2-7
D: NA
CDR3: ASSILAHSSYEQY

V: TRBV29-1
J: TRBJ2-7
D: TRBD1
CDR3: SASHGTGSYEQY

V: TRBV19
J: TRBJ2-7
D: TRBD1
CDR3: ASSIGTGLPDEQY

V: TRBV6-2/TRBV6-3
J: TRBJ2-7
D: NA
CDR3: ASSYGAESSYEQY

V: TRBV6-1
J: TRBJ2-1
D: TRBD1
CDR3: ASSYPRQGADGEF

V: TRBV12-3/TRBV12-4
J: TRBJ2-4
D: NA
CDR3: ASSLAGRKNIQY

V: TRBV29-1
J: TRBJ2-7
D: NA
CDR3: SVEDTHGATYEQY